This T cell receptor (beta chain) was profiled in a study of regulatory T cells in long-lasting Graves disease. Assembly of TCR beta libraries relied on iRepertoire HTBI primers together with Arm-PCR of CDR3 regions. From the multiplex PCR reads, TCRdb called clonotypes with MiXCR, one entry per CDR3 protein. Of some 420,000 distinct CDR3 sequences listed, 20% to 25% are singletons. The germline gives CDR1 LNHNV, CDR2 YYDKDF (reference sequence). V lost 0 bases to trimming and J lost 9 bases, with 26 bases between them. This CDR3 has 19 amino acids. The time point here: persistent/refractory GD, antithyroid drugs over 5 years with positive TRAb. Making the TCR library involved RNA that had been extracted from PBMCs.

The sample here was peripheral blood mononuclear cells (PBMCs), taken when the disease was refractory, from a patient treated with antithyroid drugs. The chain couples TRBV15 to TRBJ2-2, with D possibly being TRBD2 (5 bases). The sequence came from a female donor with Graves disease. Here the CDR3 reads CATSRDPMAGILFLRELFF. CDR3 coding DNA: TGTGCCACCAGCAGAGATCCCATGGCCGGGATCCTCTTTCTACGGGAGCTGTTTTTT. The full variable domain, rest sourced from reference TRBV15 and TRBJ2-2, is DAMVIQNPRYQVTQFGKPVTLSCSQTLNHNVMYWYQQKSSQAPKLLFHYYDKDFNNEADTPDNFQSRRPNTSFCFLDIRSPGLGDTAMYLCATSRDPMAGILFLRELFFGEGSRLTVL.